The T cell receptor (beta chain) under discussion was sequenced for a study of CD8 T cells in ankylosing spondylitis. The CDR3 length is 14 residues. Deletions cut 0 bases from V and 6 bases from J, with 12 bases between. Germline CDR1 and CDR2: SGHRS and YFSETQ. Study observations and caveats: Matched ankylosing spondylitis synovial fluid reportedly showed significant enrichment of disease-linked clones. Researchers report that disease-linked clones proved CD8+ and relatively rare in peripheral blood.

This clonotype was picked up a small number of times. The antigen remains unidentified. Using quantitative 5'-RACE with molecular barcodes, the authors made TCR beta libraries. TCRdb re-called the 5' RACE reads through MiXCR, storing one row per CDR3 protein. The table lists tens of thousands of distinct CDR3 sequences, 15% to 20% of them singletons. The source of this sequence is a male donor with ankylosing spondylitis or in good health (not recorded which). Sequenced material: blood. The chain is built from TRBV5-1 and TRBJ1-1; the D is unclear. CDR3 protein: CASSLGLDGAEAFF. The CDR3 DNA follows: TGCGCCAGCAGCTTGGGCCTCGATGGGGCTGAAGCTTTCTTT.